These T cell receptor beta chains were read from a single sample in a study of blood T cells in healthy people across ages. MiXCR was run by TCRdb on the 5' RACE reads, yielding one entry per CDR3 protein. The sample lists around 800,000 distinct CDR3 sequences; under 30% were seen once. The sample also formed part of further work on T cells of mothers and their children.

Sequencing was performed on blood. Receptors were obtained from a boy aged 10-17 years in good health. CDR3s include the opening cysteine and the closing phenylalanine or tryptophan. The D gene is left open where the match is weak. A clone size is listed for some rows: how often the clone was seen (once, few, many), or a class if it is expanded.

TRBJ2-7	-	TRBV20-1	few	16	TGCAGTGTCTTGCCGGGCAATGCCTTTACCCGCTACGAGCAGTACTTC	CSVLPGNAFTRYEQYF
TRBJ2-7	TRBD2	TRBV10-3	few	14	TGTGCCATCAGTGGGACTAGCGGGGGCTACGAGCAGTACTTC	CAISGTSGGYEQYF
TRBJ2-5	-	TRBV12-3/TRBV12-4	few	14	TGTGCCAGCAGCCGGCCAGAGGCCCGGGAGACCCAGTACTTC	CASSRPEARETQYF
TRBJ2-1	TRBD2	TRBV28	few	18	TGTGCCAGCAGCTCCAGCTCACACCCTAGCGGGAAGAAAAATGAGCAGTTCTTC	CASSSSSHPSGKKNEQFF
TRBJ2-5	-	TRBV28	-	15	TGTGCCAGCACCCGGTACGGGGGCGCGGAGGAGACCCAGTACTTC	CASTRYGGAEETQYF
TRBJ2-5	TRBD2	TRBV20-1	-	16	TGCAGTGCTAGGGATAGCGGGGGGGCTCTGGGAGAGACCCAGTACTTC	CSARDSGGALGETQYF
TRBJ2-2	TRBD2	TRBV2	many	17	TGTGCCAGCACCGGACTAGCGGGGGGCCTCTGGGGCGGGGAGCTGTTTTTT	CASTGLAGGLWGGELFF
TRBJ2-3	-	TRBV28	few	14	TGTGCCAGCAGTTTAAGGGGGGGAGTGGATACGCAGTATTTT	CASSLRGGVDTQYF
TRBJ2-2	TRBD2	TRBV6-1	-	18	TGTGCCAGCAGTACCATAGCGGGGGGTCCACCCGGGACCGGGGAGCTGTTTTTT	CASSTIAGGPPGTGELFF
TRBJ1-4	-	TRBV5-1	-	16	TGCGCCAGCAGCTTGACCCTGTCAACGGGACCTGAAAAACTGTTTTTT	CASSLTLSTGPEKLFF
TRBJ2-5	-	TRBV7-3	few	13	TGTGCCAGCAGCTTAACCTGGGAAGAGACCCAGTACTTC	CASSLTWEETQYF
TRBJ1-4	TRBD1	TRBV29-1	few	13	TGCAGCGTTGAAGATCAGGGGGGAGAAAAACTGTTTTTT	CSVEDQGGEKLFF
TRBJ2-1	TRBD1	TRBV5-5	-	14	TGTGCCAGCAGGACTGGGACAGCTCACAATGAGCAGTTCTTC	CASRTGTAHNEQFF
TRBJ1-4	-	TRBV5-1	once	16	TGCGCCAGCAGCTTGGGGGTGGGCAGGGCCCATGAAAAACTGTTTTTT	CASSLGVGRAHEKLFF
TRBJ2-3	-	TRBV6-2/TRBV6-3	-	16	TGTGCCAGCAGTTACCCACTAGCAGTCAGCACAGATACGCAGTATTTT	CASSYPLAVSTDTQYF
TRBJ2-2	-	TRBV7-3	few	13	TGTGCCAGCAGCCTACCCCCGGCCGGGGAGCTGTTTTTT	CASSLPPAGELFF
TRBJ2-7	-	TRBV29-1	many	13	TGCAGCCCCATTGGACACCCACCCTACGAGCAGTACTTC	CSPIGHPPYEQYF
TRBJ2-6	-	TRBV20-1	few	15	TGCAGTGCTAGAGATGGGGGACCTGGGGCCAACGTCCTGACTTTC	CSARDGGPGANVLTF
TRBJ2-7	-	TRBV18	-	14	TGTGCCAGCTCATCAACCGGGACGGCTCTCGAGCAGTACTTC	CASSSTGTALEQYF
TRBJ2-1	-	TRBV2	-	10	TGTGCCAGCAACCGCAATGAGCAGTTCTTC	CASNRNEQFF
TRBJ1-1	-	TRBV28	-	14	TGTGCCAGCAGTTTATTCAGGGGGAACACTGAAGCTTTCTTT	CASSLFRGNTEAFF
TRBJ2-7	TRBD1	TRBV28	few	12	TGTGCCACCACCGGGACAGCAGCCCTCTGGTACTTC	CATTGTAALWYF
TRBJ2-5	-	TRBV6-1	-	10	TGTGCCAGCAGTGAAGGGTCCACGGTCTTC	CASSEGSTVF
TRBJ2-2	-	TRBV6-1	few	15	TGTGCCAGCAGTGAAAGGACAGACCCCACCGGGGAGCTGTTTTTT	CASSERTDPTGELFF
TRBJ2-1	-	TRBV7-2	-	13	TGTGCCAGCAGCTCCCTTCCCGGGAGTGAGCAGTTCTTC	CASSSLPGSEQFF
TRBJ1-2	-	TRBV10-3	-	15	TGTGCCACCGCCCTGAAGGAGGGAGATAACTATGGCTACACCTTC	CATALKEGDNYGYTF
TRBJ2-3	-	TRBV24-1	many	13	TGTGCCACCAGTGTGGGAGACACAGATACGCAGTATTTT	CATSVGDTDTQYF
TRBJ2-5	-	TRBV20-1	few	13	TGCAGTGCTGGCGGCCGGTACCAAGAGACCCAGTACTTC	CSAGGRYQETQYF
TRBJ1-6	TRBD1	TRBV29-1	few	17	TGCAGCGTTGAAGCACCGGACAGGTTAAATTTTCATTCACCCCTCCACTTT	CSVEAPDRLNFHSPLHF
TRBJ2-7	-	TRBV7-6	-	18	TGTGCCAGCAGCTTAAGGGAACTAGATCCCACGAGCTCCTACGAGCAGTACTTC	CASSLRELDPTSSYEQYF
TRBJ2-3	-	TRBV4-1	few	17	TGCGCCAGCAGCCCGGCTAGAGGGGGGGTCGGTACAGATACGCAGTATTTT	CASSPARGGVGTDTQYF
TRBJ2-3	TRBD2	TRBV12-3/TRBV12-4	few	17	TGTGCCAGCAGTCCAGGTACTAGCGGGGGTTTGGAAGATACGCAGTATTTT	CASSPGTSGGLEDTQYF
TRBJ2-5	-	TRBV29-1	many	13	TGCAGCGTTGAAGGTTTGACATCAGAGACCCAGTACTTC	CSVEGLTSETQYF
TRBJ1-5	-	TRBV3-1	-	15	TGTGCCAGCAGCCAAGATCTGGCGGGCAATCAGCCCCAGCATTTT	CASSQDLAGNQPQHF
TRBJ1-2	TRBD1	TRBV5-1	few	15	TGCGCCAGCAGCCCGGGGGACAGGGGGAACTATGGCTACACCTTC	CASSPGDRGNYGYTF
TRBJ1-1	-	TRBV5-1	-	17	TGCGCCAGCAGCTTGGGGGACCCAGGGGAGGAGGCCACTGAAGCTTTCTTT	CASSLGDPGEEATEAFF
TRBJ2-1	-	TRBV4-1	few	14	TGCGCCAGCAGCCCTAGCGTCGCTTACAATGAGCAGTTCTTC	CASSPSVAYNEQFF
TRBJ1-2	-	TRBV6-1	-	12	TGTGCCAGCGGACGGCAAACCTATGGCTACACCTTC	CASGRQTYGYTF
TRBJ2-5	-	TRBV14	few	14	TGTGCCAGCAGCCAAGGGCGAGGGCCGGAGACCCAGTACTTC	CASSQGRGPETQYF
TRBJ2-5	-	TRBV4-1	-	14	TGCGCCAGCAGCCTCCAGGGTAGTCGAGAGACCCAGTACTTC	CASSLQGSRETQYF